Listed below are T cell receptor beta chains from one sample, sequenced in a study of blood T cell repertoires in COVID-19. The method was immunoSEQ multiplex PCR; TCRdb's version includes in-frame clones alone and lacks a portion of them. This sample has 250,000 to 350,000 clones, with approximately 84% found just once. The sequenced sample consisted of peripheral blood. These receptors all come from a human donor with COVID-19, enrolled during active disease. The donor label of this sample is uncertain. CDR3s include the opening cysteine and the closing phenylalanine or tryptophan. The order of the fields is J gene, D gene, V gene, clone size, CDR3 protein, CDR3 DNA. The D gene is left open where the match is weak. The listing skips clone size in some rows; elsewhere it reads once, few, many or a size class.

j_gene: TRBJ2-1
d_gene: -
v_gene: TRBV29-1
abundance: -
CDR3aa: CSEVAGDEQFF
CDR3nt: TGCAGCGAAGTGGCAGGGGATGAGCAGTTCTTC

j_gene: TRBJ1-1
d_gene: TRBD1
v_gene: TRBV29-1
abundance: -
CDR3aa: CSVRTGGKTEAFF
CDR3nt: TGCAGCGTTCGTACAGGGGGTAAGACTGAAGCTTTCTTT

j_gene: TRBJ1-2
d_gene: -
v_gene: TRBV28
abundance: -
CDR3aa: CASRTDLYGGYTF
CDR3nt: TGTGCCAGCAGGACAGACCTCTATGGAGGCTACACCTTC

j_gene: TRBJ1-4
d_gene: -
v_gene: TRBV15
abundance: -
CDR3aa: CATSRDKGENEKLFF
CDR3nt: TGTGCCACCAGCAGAGATAAGGGGGAGAATGAAAAACTGTTTTTT

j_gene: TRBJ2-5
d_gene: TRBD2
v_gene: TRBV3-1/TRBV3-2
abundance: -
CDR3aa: CASSLRLAGQETQYF
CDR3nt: TGTGCCAGCAGCCTCAGACTAGCGGGACAAGAGACCCAGTACTTC

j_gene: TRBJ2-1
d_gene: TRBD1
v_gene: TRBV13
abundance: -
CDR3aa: CASSFFTPWDRVGNEQFF
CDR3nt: TGTGCCAGCAGCTTCTTCACACCTTGGGACAGGGTCGGCAATGAGCAGTTCTTC

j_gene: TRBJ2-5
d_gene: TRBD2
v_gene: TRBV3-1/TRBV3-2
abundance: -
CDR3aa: CASSPTAGAQETQYF
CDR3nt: TGTGCCAGCAGCCCGACCGCGGGAGCGCAAGAGACCCAGTACTTC

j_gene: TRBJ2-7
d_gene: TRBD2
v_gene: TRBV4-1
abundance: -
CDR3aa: CASSQGLAGYEQYF
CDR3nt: TGCGCCAGCAGCCAAGGCCTAGCGGGTTACGAGCAGTACTTC

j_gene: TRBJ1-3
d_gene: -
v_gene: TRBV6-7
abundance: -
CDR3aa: CASSYSLSIEGEFTGNTIYF
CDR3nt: TGTGCCAGCAGTTACTCGCTCAGTATCGAAGGGGAATTTACTGGAAACACCATATATTTT

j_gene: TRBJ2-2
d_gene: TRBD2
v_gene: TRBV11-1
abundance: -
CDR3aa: CASSHGLAGNTGELFF
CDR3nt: TGTGCCAGCAGTCACGGACTAGCGGGGAACACCGGGGAGCTGTTTTTT

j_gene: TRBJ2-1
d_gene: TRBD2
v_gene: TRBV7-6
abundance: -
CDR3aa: CASSLAGLAGYNEQFF
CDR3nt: TGTGCCAGCAGCTTAGCGGGGCTAGCGGGATACAATGAGCAGTTCTTC

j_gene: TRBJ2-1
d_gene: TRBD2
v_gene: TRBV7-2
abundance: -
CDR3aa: CASSYKEGLAFYNEQFF
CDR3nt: TGTGCCAGCAGCTACAAAGAGGGACTAGCGTTTTACAATGAGCAGTTCTTC

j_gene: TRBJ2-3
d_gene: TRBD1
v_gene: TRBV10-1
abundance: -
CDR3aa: CASSEETGAWDTQYF
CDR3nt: TGCGCCAGCAGTGAGGAGACAGGGGCTTGGGATACGCAGTATTTT

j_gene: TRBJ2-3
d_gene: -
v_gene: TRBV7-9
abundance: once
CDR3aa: CASSLGGLTSVQYF
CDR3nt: TGTGCCAGCAGCTTAGGAGGACTAACGAGTGTTCAGTATTTT